The T cell receptor (beta chain) under discussion was sequenced for a study of lung T cells in sarcoidosis with Löfgren's syndrome. In the study overall: Analyses focused on Löfgren's syndrome patients.

This CDR3 has 14 amino acids. V dropped 4 bases and J dropped 4 bases, with 11 bases sitting between them. The germline CDR1 and CDR2 sequences are MGHRA and YSYEKL. This clonotype has a count of ten or more. One entry per CDR3 protein, called by TCRdb with MiXCR from the reads. Here the sample spans roughly 63,000 distinct CDR3 sequences, around 20% being singletons. The sequenced material came from CD4+ T cells from PBMCs. This chain uses TRBV4-1 with TRBJ1-5; D unresolved. The source of this sequence is a human donor with sarcoidosis (Löfgren's syndrome or another form), or a control subject (not recorded which). CDR3 coding DNA: TGCGCCAGCAGCCGGCGTTCGGGGAATCAGCCCCAGCATTTT. As protein: CASSRRSGNQPQHF.